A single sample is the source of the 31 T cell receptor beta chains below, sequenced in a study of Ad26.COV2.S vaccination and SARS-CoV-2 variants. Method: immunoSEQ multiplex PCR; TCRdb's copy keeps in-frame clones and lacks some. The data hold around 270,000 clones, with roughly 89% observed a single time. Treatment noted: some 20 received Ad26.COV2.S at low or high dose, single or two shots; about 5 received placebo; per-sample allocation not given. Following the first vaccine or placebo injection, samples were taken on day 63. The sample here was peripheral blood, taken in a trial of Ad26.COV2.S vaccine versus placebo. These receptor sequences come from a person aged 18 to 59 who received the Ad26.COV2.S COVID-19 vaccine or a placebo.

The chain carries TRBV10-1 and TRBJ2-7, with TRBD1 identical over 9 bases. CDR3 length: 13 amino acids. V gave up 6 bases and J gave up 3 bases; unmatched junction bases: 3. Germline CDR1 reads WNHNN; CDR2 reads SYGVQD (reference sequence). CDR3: CASRGDRDYEQYV. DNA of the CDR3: TGCGCCAGCAGGGGGGACAGGGACTACGAGCAGTACGTC.

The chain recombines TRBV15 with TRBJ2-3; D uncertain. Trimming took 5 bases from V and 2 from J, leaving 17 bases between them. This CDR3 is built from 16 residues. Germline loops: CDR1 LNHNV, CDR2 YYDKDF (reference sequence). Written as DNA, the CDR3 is TGTGCCACCAGCGAGGAGACGGAGCCAACCACAGATACGCAGTATTTT. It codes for CATSEETEPTTDTQYF.

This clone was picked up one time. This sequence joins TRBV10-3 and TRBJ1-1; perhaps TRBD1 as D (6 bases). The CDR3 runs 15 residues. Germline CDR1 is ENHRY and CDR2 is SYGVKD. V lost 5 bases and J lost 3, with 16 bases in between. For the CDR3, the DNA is TGTGCCATCAGTTTCACAGGGAAAAAGGACACTGAAGCTTTCTTT. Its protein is CAISFTGKKDTEAFF.

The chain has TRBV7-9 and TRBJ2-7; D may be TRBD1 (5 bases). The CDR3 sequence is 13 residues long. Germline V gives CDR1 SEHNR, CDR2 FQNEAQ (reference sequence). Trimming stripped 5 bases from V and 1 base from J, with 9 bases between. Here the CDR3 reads CASSPRQSYEQYV. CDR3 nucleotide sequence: TGTGCCAGCAGCCCTCGACAGTCCTACGAGCAGTACGTC.

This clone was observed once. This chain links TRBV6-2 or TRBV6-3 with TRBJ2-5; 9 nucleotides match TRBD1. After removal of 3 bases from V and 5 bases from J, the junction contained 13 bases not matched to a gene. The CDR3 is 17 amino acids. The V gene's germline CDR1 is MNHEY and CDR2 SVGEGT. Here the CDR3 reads CASSYPGQGTRRETQYF. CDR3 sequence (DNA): TGTGCCAGCAGTTATCCCGGACAGGGGACGCGAAGGGAGACCCAGTACTTC.

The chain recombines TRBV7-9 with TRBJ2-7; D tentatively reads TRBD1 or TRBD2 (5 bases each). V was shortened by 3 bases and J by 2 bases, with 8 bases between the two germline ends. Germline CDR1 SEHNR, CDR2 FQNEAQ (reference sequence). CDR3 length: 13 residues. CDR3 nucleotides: TGTGCCAGCAGCTTCAGGGAGCCCTACGAGCAGTACTTC. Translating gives CASSFREPYEQYF.

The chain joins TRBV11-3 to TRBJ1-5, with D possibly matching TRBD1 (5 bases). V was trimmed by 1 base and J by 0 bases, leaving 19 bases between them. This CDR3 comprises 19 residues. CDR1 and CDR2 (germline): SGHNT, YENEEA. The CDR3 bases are TGTGCCAGCAGCTTAGCGACCTATAGGGGTGAATATAGCAATCAGCCCCAGCATTTT. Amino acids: CASSLATYRGEYSNQPQHF.

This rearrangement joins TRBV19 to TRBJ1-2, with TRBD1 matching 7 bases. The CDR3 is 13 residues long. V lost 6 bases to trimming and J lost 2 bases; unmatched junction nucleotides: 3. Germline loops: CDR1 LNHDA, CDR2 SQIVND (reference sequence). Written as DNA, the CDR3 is TGTGCCAGTAGGATACAGGGGAACTATGGCTACACCTTC. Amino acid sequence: CASRIQGNYGYTF.

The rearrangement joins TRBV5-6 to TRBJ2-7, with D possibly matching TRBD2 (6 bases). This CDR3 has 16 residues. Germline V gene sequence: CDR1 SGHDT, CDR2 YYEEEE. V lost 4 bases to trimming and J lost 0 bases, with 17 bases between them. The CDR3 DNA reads TGTGCCAGCAGCGACTGGGAAGACGGGAGCTCCTACGAGCAGTACGTC. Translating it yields CASSDWEDGSSYEQYV.

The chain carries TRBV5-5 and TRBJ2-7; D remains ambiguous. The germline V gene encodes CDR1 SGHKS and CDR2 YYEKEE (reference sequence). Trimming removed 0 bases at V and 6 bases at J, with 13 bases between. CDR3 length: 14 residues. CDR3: CASSLGHSTGEQYF. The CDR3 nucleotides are TGTGCCAGCAGCTTGGGTCACAGCACGGGCGAGCAGTACTTC.

The DNA of the CDR3 is TGTGCCAGCAGCAGAGGGCCGGGAAGTTTTGAAAAACTGTTTTTT. This gives the protein CASSRGPGSFEKLFF. V gene TRBV5-5 combines with J gene TRBJ1-4; D is unclear. The CDR3 runs to 15 residues. The V gene's germline CDR1 is SGHKS and CDR2 YYEKEE (reference sequence). V shed 4 bases and J shed 7 bases, with 17 bases lying between them.

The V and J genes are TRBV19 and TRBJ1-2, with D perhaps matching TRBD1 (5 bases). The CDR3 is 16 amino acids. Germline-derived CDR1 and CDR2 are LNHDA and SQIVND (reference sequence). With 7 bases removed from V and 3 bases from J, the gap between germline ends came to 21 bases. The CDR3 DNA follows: TGTGCCAGTAACCTGGGGGGTTTTGGAGGTGACTATGGCTACACCTTC. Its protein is CASNLGGFGGDYGYTF.

CDR3 sequence: CASSPPGLNEQFF. DNA of the CDR3: TGTGCCAGCAGCCCCCCGGGTCTTAATGAGCAGTTCTTC. The rearrangement joins TRBV7-2 to TRBJ2-1; D is ambiguous. Trimming left V 5 bases short and J 7 bases short, with 12 bases between. Germline V lookup: CDR1 SGHTA, CDR2 FQGNSA. This CDR3 contains 13 residues. Full variable domain (missing parts from reference TRBV7-2 and TRBJ2-1): GAGVSQSPSNKVTEKGKDVELRCDPISGHTALYWYRQSLGQGLEFLIYFQGNSAPDKSGLPSDRFSAERTGGSVSTLTIQRTQQEDSAVYLCASSPPGLNEQFFGPGTRLTVL.

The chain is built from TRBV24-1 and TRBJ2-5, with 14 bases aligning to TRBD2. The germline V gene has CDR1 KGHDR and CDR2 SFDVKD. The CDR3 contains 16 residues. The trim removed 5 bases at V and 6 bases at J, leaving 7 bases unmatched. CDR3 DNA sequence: TGTGCCACCAGTGGAAAGGGACTAGCGGGAGAAAAGACCCAGTACTTC. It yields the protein CATSGKGLAGEKTQYF.

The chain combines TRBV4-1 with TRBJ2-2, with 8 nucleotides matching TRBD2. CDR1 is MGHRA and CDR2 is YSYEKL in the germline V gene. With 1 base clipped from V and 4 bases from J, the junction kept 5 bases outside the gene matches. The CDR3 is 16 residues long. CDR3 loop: CASSQVGGGITGELFF. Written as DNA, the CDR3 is TGCGCCAGCAGCCAAGTTGGCGGGGGGATCACCGGGGAGCTGTTTTTT.

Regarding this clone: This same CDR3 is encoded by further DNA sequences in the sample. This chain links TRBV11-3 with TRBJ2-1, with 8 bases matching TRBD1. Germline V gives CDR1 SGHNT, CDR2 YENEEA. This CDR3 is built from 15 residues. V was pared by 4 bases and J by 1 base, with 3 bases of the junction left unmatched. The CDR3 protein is CASSSDRGSYNEQFF. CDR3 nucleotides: TGTGCCAGCAGCTCCGACAGGGGATCCTACAATGAGCAGTTCTTC.

Here the CDR3 reads CASSQDKGAGGLGYGYTF. CDR3 nucleotide sequence: TGCGCCAGCAGCCAAGATAAGGGGGCAGGGGGACTGGGCTATGGCTACACCTTC. The V gene is TRBV4-3, the J gene TRBJ1-2; TRBD1 agrees at 7 bases. J was trimmed by 4 bases and V by 0 bases; bases with no gene match: 14. Germline CDR1 is LGHNA and CDR2 is YSLEER. The CDR3 runs to 18 residues.

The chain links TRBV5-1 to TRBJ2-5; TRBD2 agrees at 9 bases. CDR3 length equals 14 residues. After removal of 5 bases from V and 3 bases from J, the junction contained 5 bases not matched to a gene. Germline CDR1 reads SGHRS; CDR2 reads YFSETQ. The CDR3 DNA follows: TGCGCCAGCAGAGACTCTAGCGGGGAAGAGACCCAGTACTTC. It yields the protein CASRDSSGEETQYF.

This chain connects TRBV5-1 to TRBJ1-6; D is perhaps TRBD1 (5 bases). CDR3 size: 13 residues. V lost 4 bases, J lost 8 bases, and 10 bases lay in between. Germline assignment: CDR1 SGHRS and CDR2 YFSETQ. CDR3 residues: CASSPGDDSPLHF. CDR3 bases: TGCGCCAGCAGCCCTGGGGACGATTCACCCCTCCACTTT.

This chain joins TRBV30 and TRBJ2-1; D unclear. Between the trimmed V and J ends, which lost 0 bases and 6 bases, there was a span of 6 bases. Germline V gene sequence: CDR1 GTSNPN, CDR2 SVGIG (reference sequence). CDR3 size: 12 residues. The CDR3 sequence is CAWSVLSNEQFF. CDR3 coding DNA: TGTGCCTGGAGTGTACTCTCCAATGAGCAGTTCTTC.

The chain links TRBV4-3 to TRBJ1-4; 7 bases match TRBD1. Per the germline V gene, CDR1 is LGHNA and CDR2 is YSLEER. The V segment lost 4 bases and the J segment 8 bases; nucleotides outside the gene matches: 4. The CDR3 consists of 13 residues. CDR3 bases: TGCGCCAGCAGCCCTCAGGGGGGGGAAAAACTGTTTTTT. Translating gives CASSPQGGEKLFF.

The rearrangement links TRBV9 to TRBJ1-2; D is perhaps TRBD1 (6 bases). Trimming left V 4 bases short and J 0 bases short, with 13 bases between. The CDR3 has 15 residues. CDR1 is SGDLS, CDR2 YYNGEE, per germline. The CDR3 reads CASSPPDSSNYGYTF. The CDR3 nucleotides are TGTGCCAGCAGCCCGCCGGACAGTTCTAACTATGGCTACACCTTC. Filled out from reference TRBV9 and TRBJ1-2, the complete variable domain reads DSGVTQTPKHLITATGQRVTLRCSPRSGDLSVYWYQQSLDQGLQFLIQYYNGEERAKGNILERFSAQQFPDLHSELNLSSLELGDSALYFCASSPPDSSNYGYTFGSGTRLTVV.

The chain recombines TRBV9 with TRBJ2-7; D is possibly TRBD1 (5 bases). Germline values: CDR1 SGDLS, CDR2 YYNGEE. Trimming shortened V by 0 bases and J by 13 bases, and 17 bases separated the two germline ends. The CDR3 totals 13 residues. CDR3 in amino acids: CASSVGVGHDRYF. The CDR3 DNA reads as TGTGCCAGCAGCGTAGGAGTCGGACATGACCGTTACTTC.

The CDR3 sequence: CASSLERGEQYV. DNA of the CDR3: TGTGCCAGCTCACTCGAGCGGGGGGAGCAGTACGTC. The chain links TRBV18 to TRBJ2-7; TRBD2 matches at 8 bases. The CDR3 sequence is 12 residues long. Germline V CDR1 and CDR2: KGHSH, LQKENI. J was trimmed by 7 bases and V by 4 bases; bases with no gene match: 3.

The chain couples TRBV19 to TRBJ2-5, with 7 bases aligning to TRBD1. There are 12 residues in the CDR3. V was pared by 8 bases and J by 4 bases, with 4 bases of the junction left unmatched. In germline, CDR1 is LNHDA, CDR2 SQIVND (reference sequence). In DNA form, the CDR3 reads TGTGCCAGTCACGGGGACAGAGAGACCCAGTACTTC. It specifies CASHGDRETQYF. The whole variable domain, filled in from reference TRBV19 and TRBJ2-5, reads DGGITQSPKYLFRKEGQNVTLSCEQNLNHDAMYWYRQDPGQGLRLIYYSQIVNDFQKGDIAEGYSVSREKKESFPLTVTSAQKNPTAFYLCASHGDRETQYFGPGTRLLVL.

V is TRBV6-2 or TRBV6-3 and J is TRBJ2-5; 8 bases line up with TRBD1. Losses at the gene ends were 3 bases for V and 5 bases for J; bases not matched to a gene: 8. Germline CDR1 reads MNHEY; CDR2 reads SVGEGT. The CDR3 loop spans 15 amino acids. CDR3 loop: CASSYLGQGGETQYF. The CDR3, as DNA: TGTGCCAGCAGTTATCTCGGACAGGGCGGCGAGACCCAGTACTTC.

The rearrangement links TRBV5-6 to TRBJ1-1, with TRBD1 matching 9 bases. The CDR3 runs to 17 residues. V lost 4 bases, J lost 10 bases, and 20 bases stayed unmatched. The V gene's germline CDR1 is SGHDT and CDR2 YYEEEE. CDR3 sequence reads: CASSLILTGGGRVGAFF. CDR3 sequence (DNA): TGTGCCAGCAGCCTAATCCTTACAGGGGGCGGGCGAGTCGGAGCTTTCTTT.

The CDR3 nucleotides are TGTGCCAGCAGTCCCCATCCCCTCGAGGGGGTCGAAGAAAAACTGTTTTTT. Translation: CASSPHPLEGVEEKLFF. The chain uses TRBV6-2 or TRBV6-3 and TRBJ1-4, with D maybe TRBD1 (6 bases). Germline CDR1 is MNHEY and CDR2 is SVGEGT. V gave up 5 bases and J gave up 8 bases, with 24 bases separating them. CDR3 length: 17 residues.

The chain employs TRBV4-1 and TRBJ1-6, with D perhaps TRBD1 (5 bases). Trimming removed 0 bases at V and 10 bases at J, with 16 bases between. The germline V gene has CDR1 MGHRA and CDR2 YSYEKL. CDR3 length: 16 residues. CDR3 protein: CASSQDTAGRVSPLHF. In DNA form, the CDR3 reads TGCGCCAGCAGCCAAGATACGGCAGGGAGAGTCTCACCCCTCCACTTT.

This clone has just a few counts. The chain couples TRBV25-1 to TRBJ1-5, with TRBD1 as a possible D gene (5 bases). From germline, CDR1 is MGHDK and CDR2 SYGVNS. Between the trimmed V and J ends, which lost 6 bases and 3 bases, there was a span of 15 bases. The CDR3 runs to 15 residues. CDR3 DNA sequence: TGTGCCAGCAGCTCAGGGACTGCCTCCAATCAGCCCCAGCATTTT. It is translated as CASSSGTASNQPQHF.

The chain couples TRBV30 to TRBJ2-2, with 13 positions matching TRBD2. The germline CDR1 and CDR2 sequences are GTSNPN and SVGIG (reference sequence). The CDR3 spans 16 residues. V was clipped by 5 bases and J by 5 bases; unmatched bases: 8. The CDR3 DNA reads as TGTGCCTGGGGTCCGGGACTAGCGGGACCAACCGGGGAGCTGTTTTTT. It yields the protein CAWGPGLAGPTGELFF.